Each of the 6 T cell receptor beta chains below was sequenced from the same sample in a study of blood T cell repertoires in COVID-19. Sequenced by immunoSEQ multiplex PCR; TCRdb stores in-frame clones only, minus some. The sample lists roughly 670,000 clones, around 90% seen once, with roughly 0.25% in the top ten. Sample: peripheral blood. Receptor source: a woman aged 18-29 years with acute or convalescent COVID-19.

The rearrangement links TRBV11-3 to TRBJ2-1; the match to TRBD2 covers 10 bases. V shed 4 bases and J 3 bases; nucleotides not matched to a gene: 3. CDR1 and CDR2 (germline): SGHNT, YENEEA. The length of the CDR3 is 15 residues. DNA of the CDR3: TGTGCCAGCAGCTCCGGGACTAGCGACTACAATGAGCAGTTCTTC. Amino acid sequence: CASSSGTSDYNEQFF.

This chain joins TRBV11-3 and TRBJ1-2, with D unclear. V lost 0 bases to trimming and J lost 4 bases, with 27 bases between them. The CDR3 runs to 20 residues. The germline gives CDR1 SGHNT, CDR2 YENEEA. The CDR3 nucleotides are TGTGCCAGCAGCTTAGAATGGCCCTTGGGAGGCTCCGGCGAACTCTATGGCTACACCTTC. Translating it yields CASSLEWPLGGSGELYGYTF.

With respect to this clone: The junction differs from germline at one of its ends, possibly a read error. The chain carries TRBV6-5 and TRBJ1-5; 9 nucleotides agree with TRBD1. Germline V gene lookup returns CDR1 MNHEY and CDR2 SVGAGI. The CDR3 spans 14 residues. Here the CDR3 DNA reads TGTGCCAGCAGTTACTCGGGGGTCTGGGACAGGGAATATTTT. Its protein product is CASSYSGVWDREYF.

V gene TRBV28 combines with J gene TRBJ2-7, with D possibly matching TRBD2 (5 bases). Trimming removed 4 bases at V and 6 bases at J, with 10 bases between. This CDR3 comprises 12 residues. Germline loops: CDR1 MDHEN, CDR2 SYDVKM. The CDR3: CASSSSGSEQYF. In nucleotides, the CDR3 is TGTGCCAGCAGTTCCTCTGGGAGCGAGCAGTACTTC.

This clone has at least ten counts. A read error may account for a junction end that differs from germline. V and J are TRBV3-1 (or the pseudogene TRBV3-2) and TRBJ1-2; TRBD1 matches 7 bases. From germline, CDR1 is LGHDT and CDR2 YNNKEL (reference sequence). The CDR3 sequence is 13 residues long. CDR3 in amino acids: CASSQVRQGNCYF. The CDR3 region has the DNA TGTGCCAGCAGCCAAGTTCGACAGGGAAATTGCTACTTC.

V gene TRBV14 combines with J gene TRBJ2-3; 7 bases map to TRBD1. The length of the CDR3 is 16 residues. Looked up from germline, CDR1 is SGHDN and CDR2 is FVKESK. Trimming cost V 3 bases and J 1 base; bases outside gene matches: 7. CDR3 region: CASSHRGSTGTDTQYF. The CDR3, as DNA: TGTGCCAGCAGCCACAGGGGGTCTACGGGCACAGATACGCAGTATTTT.